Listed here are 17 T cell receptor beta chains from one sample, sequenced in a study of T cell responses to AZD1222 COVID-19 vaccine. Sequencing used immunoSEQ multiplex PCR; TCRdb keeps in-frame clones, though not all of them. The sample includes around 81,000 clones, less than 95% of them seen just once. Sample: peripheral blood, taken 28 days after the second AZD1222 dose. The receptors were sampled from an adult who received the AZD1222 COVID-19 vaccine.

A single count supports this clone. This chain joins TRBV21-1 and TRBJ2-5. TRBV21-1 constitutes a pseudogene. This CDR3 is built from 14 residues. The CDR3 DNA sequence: TGTGCCAGCAGCTACAGCGACTGCCAAGAGACCCAGTACTTC. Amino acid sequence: CASSYSDCQETQYF.

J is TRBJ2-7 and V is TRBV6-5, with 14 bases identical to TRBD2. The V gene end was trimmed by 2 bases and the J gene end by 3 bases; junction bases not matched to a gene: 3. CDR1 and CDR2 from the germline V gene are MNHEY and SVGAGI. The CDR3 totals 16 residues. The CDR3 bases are TGTGCCAGCAGTTACGGGACTAGCGGGAGTTTCTACGAGCAGTACTTC. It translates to CASSYGTSGSFYEQYF.

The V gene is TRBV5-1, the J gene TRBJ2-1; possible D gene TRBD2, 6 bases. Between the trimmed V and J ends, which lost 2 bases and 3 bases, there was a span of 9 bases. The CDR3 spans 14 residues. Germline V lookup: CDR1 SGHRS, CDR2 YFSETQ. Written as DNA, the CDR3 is TGCGCCAGCAGCTTTGAGGACTACTACAATGAGCAGTTCTTC. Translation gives CASSFEDYYNEQFF.

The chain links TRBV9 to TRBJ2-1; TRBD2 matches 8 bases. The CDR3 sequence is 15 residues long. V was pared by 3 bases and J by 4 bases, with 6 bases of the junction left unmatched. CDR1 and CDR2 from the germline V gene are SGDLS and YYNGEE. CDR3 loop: CASSGASGPYNEQFF. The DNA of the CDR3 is TGTGCCAGCAGCGGGGCTAGCGGGCCTTACAATGAGCAGTTCTTC. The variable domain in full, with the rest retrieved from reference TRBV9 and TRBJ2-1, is DSGVTQTPKHLITATGQRVTLRCSPRSGDLSVYWYQQSLDQGLQFLIQYYNGEERAKGNILERFSAQQFPDLHSELNLSSLELGDSALYFCASSGASGPYNEQFFGPGTRLTVL.

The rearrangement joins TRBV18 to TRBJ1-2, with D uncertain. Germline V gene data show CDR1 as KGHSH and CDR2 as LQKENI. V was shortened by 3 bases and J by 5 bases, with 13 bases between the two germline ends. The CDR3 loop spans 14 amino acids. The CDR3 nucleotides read TGTGCCAGCTCACCGAACAGCATCCAGTATGGCTACACCTTC. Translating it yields CASSPNSIQYGYTF.

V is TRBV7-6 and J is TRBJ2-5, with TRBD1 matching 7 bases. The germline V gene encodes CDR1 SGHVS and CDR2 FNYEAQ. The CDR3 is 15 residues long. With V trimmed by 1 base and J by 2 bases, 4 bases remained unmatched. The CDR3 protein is CASSLGQGGQETQYF. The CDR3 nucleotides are TGTGCCAGCAGCTTAGGACAGGGCGGGCAAGAGACCCAGTACTTC.

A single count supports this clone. In DNA form, the CDR3 reads TGTGCCAGCATGAAGGACTCTTTGAACACTGAAGCTTTCTTT. Protein sequence: CASMKDSLNTEAFF. The gene calls are TRBV5-5 and TRBJ1-1; no firm D call. The germline V gene has CDR1 SGHKS and CDR2 YYEKEE (reference sequence). The CDR3 length is 14 residues. Trimming pared 6 bases from V and 0 bases from J, leaving 12 bases between.

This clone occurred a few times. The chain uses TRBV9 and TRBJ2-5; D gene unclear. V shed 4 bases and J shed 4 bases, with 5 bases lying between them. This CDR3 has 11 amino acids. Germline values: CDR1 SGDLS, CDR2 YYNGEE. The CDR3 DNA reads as TGTGCCAGCAGCTCCCGAGAGACCCAGTACTTC. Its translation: CASSSRETQYF.

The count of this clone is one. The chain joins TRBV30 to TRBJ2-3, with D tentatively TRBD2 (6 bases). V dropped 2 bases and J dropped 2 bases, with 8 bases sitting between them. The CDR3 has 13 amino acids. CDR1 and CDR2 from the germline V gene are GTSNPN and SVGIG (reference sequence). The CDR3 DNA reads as TGTGCCTGGAGTCCGGGAGACACAGATACGCAGTATTTT. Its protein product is CAWSPGDTDTQYF.

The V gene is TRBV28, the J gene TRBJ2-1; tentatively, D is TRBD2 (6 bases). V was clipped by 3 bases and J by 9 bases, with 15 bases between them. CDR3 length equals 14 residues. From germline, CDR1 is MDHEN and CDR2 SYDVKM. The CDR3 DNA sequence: TGTGCCAGCAGTTTCCCCCGGGTGGGAGGTGAGCAGTTCTTC. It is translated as CASSFPRVGGEQFF.

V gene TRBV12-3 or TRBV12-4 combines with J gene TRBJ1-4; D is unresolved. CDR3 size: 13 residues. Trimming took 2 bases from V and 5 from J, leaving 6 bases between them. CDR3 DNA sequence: TGTGCCAGCAGTTTAACAGCGAATGAAAAACTGTTTTTT. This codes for CASSLTANEKLFF.

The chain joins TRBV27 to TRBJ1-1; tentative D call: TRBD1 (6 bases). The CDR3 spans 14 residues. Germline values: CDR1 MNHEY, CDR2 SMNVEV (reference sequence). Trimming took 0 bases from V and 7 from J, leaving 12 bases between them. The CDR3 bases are TGTGCCAGCAGTTTATCAGGGACAAAGGGTGAAGCTTTCTTT. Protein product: CASSLSGTKGEAFF.

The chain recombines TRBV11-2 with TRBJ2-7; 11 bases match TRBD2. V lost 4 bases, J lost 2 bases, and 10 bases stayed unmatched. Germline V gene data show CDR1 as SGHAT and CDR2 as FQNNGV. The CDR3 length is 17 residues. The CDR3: CASSSLLGLAATYEQYF. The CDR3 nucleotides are TGTGCCAGCAGCTCGTTACTGGGACTAGCGGCAACCTACGAGCAGTACTTC.

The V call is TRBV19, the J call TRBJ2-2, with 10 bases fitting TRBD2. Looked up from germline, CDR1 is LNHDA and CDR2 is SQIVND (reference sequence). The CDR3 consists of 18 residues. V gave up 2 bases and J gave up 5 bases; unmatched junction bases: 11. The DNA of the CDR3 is TGTGCCAGTAGTATATTGGCTAGCGGGAGTATTGGGACCGGGGAGCTGTTTTTT. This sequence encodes CASSILASGSIGTGELFF. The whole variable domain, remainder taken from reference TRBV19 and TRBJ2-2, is DGGITQSPKYLFRKEGQNVTLSCEQNLNHDAMYWYRQDPGQGLRLIYYSQIVNDFQKGDIAEGYSVSREKKESFPLTVTSAQKNPTAFYLCASSILASGSIGTGELFFGEGSRLTVL.

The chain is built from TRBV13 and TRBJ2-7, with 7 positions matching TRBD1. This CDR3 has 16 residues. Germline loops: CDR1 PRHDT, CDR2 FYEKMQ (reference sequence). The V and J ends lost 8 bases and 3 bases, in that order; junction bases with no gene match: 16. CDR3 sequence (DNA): TGTGCCAGCTCTGGCCCCCGGGACAGAGAAGACTACGAGCAGTACTTC. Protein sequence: CASSGPRDREDYEQYF.

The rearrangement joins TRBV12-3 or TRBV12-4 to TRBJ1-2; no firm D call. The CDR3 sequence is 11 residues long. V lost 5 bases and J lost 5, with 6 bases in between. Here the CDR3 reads CASSPSYGYTF. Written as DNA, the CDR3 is TGTGCCAGCAGTCCATCATATGGCTACACCTTC.

In nucleotides, the CDR3 is TGTGCCAGCTCACCCCCCGGAGTAGACGGCGAGCAGTACTTC. It codes for CASSPPGVDGEQYF. The gene calls are TRBV18 and TRBJ2-7, with D unresolved. This CDR3 is 14 amino acids long. CDR1 is KGHSH and CDR2 is LQKENI in the germline V gene. The V end lost 3 bases, the J end lost 6 bases, and 15 bases lay between the germline ends.